One and the same sample provided the 21 T cell receptor beta chains below, sequenced in a study of OX40 agonist ivuxolimab in advanced cancers. Profiled with immunoSEQ multiplex PCR; TCRdb holds only in-frame clones, not every one. The table includes over 55,000 clones, under 90% detected once. The sequenced sample was CD4+ or CD8+ T cells sorted from blood, obtained in a trial of the OX40 agonist ivuxolimab. Receptors were obtained from an adult with an advanced solid tumor such as melanoma, head and neck, liver or kidney cancer.

The chain combines TRBV6-4 with TRBJ1-1; 9 bases are a match to TRBD1. The V segment lost 2 bases and the J segment 4 bases; nucleotides outside the gene matches: 5. The germline CDR1 and CDR2 sequences are MRHNA and SNTAGT. The CDR3 covers 15 residues. The CDR3: CASSDKTGGGTEAFF. CDR3 DNA: TGTGCCAGCAGTGACAAAACAGGGGGCGGCACTGAAGCTTTCTTT.

This clone is termed medium-sized. The CDR3 reads CASSFVLGPYF. In nucleotides, the CDR3 is TGTGCCAGCAGCTTCGTACTTGGCCCGTACTTC. The chain employs TRBV5-6 and TRBJ2-7; D not certain. Germline CDR1 SGHDT, CDR2 YYEEEE. The V gene lost 2 bases and the J gene lost 12 bases, with 12 bases spanning the gap. The CDR3 has 11 residues.

This chain uses TRBV6-4 with TRBJ2-7; D is uncertain. Germline lookup yields CDR1 MRHNA and CDR2 SNTAGT. The germline V and J ends were trimmed by 8 bases and 1 base, with 3 bases remaining between them. The CDR3 is made up of 10 amino acids. The CDR3 region is CASLSYEQYF. As DNA, the CDR3 is TGTGCCAGCCTTTCCTACGAGCAGTACTTC.

V gene TRBV2 combines with J gene TRBJ1-2; 10 bases map to TRBD1. The CDR3 has 14 amino acids. Germline V gene lookup returns CDR1 SNHLY and CDR2 FYNNEI. Trimming removed 8 bases from V and 4 bases from J; junction bases left unmatched: 7. CDR3 sequence (DNA): TGTGCCAGCGACCAAGGACAGGGGGTCTATGGCTACACCTTC. Amino acid sequence: CASDQGQGVYGYTF.

This rearrangement joins TRBV10-3 to TRBJ2-2; D might be TRBD1 or TRBD2, each matching 5 bases. Trimming took 0 bases from V and 5 from J, leaving 31 bases between them. Germline V CDR1 and CDR2: ENHRY, SYGVKD. The length of the CDR3 is 22 residues. CDR3 nucleotide sequence: TGTGCCATCAGTGAGTCTAAGGGGATGGGGGTAATTTGGGGTAGGTATACCGGGGAGCTGTTTTTT. Translation: CAISESKGMGVIWGRYTGELFF.

The gene calls are TRBV4-1 and TRBJ1-3; D unclear. Germline assignment: CDR1 MGHRA and CDR2 YSYEKL. The CDR3 extends over 15 amino acids. Trimming cost V 4 bases and J 3 bases, with 13 bases left between them. Here the CDR3 reads CASSLIGLDGNTIYF. CDR3 sequence (DNA): TGCGCCAGCAGCCTAATCGGGTTGGATGGAAACACCATATATTTT.

This chain uses TRBV6-5 with TRBJ1-4; no reliable D call. This CDR3 region has 14 residues. The germline V and J ends were trimmed by 6 bases and 1 base, with 9 bases remaining between them. Germline CDR1 reads MNHEY; CDR2 reads SVGAGI. CDR3 region: CASSRRITNEKLFF. CDR3 nucleotides: TGTGCCAGCAGCCGAAGGATAACTAATGAAAAACTGTTTTTT.

This clone was observed once. The V gene is TRBV5-1, the J gene TRBJ2-3; no reliable D call. V lost 0 bases and J lost 14, with 10 bases in between. CDR3 size: 11 residues. Germline CDR1 reads SGHRS; CDR2 reads YFSETQ. The CDR3 region has the DNA TGCGCCAGCAGCTTGGGGGTCTCGCGGTATTTT. Protein sequence: CASSLGVSRYF. Full variable domain (rest looked up from reference TRBV5-1 and TRBJ2-3): KAGVTQTPRYLIKTRGQQVTLSCSPISGHRSVSWYQQTPGQGLQFLFEYFSETQRNKGNFPGRFSGRQFSNSRSEMNVSTLELGDSALYLCASSLGVSRYFGPGTRLTVL.

J is TRBJ2-1 and V is TRBV7-2; TRBD2 aligns across 10 bases. J was trimmed by 8 bases and V by 2 bases; bases with no gene match: 15. The germline CDR1 and CDR2 sequences are SGHTA and FQGNSA. The CDR3 contains 18 residues. In nucleotides, the CDR3 is TGTGCCAGCAGCTTATTAGGTTTCGAGCGGGGGGGCCTCGATGAGCAGTTCTTC. Its protein product is CASSLLGFERGGLDEQFF.

The chain recombines TRBV7-8 with TRBJ1-5; D is ambiguous. From germline, CDR1 is SGHVS and CDR2 FQNEAQ. V was trimmed by 5 bases and J by 7 bases, leaving 21 bases between them. This CDR3 contains 16 residues. The CDR3 DNA is TGTGCCAGCAGCGTACGTAGAGGGTCTTTACGCCAGCCCCAGCATTTT. Its translation is CASSVRRGSLRQPQHF.

V usage is TRBV5-6 and J usage is TRBJ1-1, with D tentatively TRBD1 (6 bases). V lost 2 bases and J 9 bases, leaving 14 bases between the germline ends. Germline values: CDR1 SGHDT, CDR2 YYEEEE. The CDR3 is made up of 13 amino acids. The CDR3 DNA follows: TGTGCCAGCAGCTTCTCAAGAGGGGGGAAAGCTTTCTTT. Translation: CASSFSRGGKAFF.

The V call is TRBV30, the J call TRBJ2-7; 7 nucleotides align to TRBD2. This CDR3 is 15 amino acids long. Germline V gives CDR1 GTSNPN, CDR2 SVGIG (reference sequence). Trimming at V came to 1 base and at J to 2 bases, leaving 8 bases not matched to a gene. The CDR3 DNA reads as TGTGCCTGGAGTGGGGGGAGGGCGGCCGCCTACGAGCAGTACTTC. Amino acids: CAWSGGRAAAYEQYF.

The CDR3 coding sequence is TGTGCCAGCAGCGGTTTTTGGACCAGGGGGGGAACAGATACGCAGTATTTT. Its protein product is CASSGFWTRGGTDTQYF. The chain joins TRBV11-1 to TRBJ2-3; either TRBD1 or TRBD2 may fit D (7 bases each). Trimming removed 5 bases at V and 3 bases at J, with 21 bases between. The CDR3 extends over 17 amino acids. Germline CDR1 is SGHAT and CDR2 is FQDESV (reference sequence).

The chain couples TRBV5-1 to TRBJ2-7; no definite D call. Trimming cost V 3 bases and J 0 bases, with 1 base left between them. The CDR3 runs 11 residues. Germline-derived CDR1 and CDR2 are SGHRS and YFSETQ. The CDR3 region has the DNA TGCGCCAGCAGCTCCTCCTACGAGCAGTACTTC. Amino acids: CASSSSYEQYF.

This clone was counted between two and nine times. This rearrangement joins TRBV5-5 to TRBJ1-1; 12 bases are shared with TRBD1. With V trimmed by 4 bases and J by 0 bases, 4 bases remained unmatched. Germline V gives CDR1 SGHKS, CDR2 YYEKEE (reference sequence). The CDR3 is made up of 16 amino acids. The CDR3 DNA reads as TGTGCCAGCAGCGGGGGACAGGGGGCCATGAACACTGAAGCTTTCTTT. This translates into CASSGGQGAMNTEAFF.

The V gene is TRBV30, the J gene TRBJ2-7, with no clear D. The CDR3 sequence is 13 residues long. V was trimmed by 0 bases and J by 1 base, leaving 7 bases between them. Germline V CDR1 and CDR2: GTSNPN, SVGIG (reference sequence). CDR3 coding DNA: TGTGCCTGGAGTGTAAGCTTGTCCTACGAGCAGTACTTC. Translating gives CAWSVSLSYEQYF.

The rearrangement joins TRBV6-5 to TRBJ2-1; TRBD2 matches 9 bases. The CDR3 runs to 12 residues. The J segment lost 12 bases and the V segment lost 6 bases, leaving 6 bases of the junction unmatched. Germline CDR1 reads MNHEY; CDR2 reads SVGAGI. CDR3 bases: TGTGCCAGCAGGAGTAGCGGGGGAAGGCAGTTCTTC. This translates into CASRSSGGRQFF.

V usage is TRBV5-6 and J usage is TRBJ1-1, with D unclear. The CDR3 contains 14 residues. Between the trimmed V and J ends, which lost 5 bases and 5 bases, there was a span of 16 bases. The germline V gene encodes CDR1 SGHDT and CDR2 YYEEEE. The CDR3 here is CASRPGPTGTEAFF. The CDR3 nucleotides are TGTGCCAGCAGACCCGGGCCCACGGGGACTGAAGCTTTCTTT.

This clone was seen a handful of times. The chain couples TRBV2 to TRBJ1-5, with a weak D call TRBD1 (5 bases). Germline lookup yields CDR1 SNHLY and CDR2 FYNNEI. Trimming left V 6 bases short and J 1 base short, with 13 bases between. The CDR3 has 15 residues. As DNA, the CDR3 is TGTGCCAGCAGCGCGGACTGGGGGAGCAATCAGCCCCAGCATTTT. Translated: CASSADWGSNQPQHF.

This chain joins TRBV11-2 and TRBJ2-7, with TRBD2 matching over 11 bases. Unmatched junction bases numbered 6, after V lost 5 bases and J lost 3 bases. CDR3 length equals 15 residues. Germline V gene sequence: CDR1 SGHAT, CDR2 FQNNGV. CDR3 residues: CASSPLAGGLYEQYF. The CDR3 region has the DNA TGTGCCAGCAGCCCCCTAGCGGGAGGACTCTACGAGCAGTACTTC. Supplemented by reference TRBV11-2 and TRBJ2-7, the full variable domain reads EAGVAQSPRYKIIEKRQSVAFWCNPISGHATLYWYQQILGQGPKLLIQFQNNGVVDDSQLPKDRFSAERLKGVDSTLKIQPAKLEDSAVYLCASSPLAGGLYEQYFGPGTRLTVT.

V is TRBV6-1 and J is TRBJ1-1; the D is unclear. This CDR3 is built from 13 residues. V dropped 7 bases and J dropped 6 bases, with 15 bases sitting between them. Germline V lookup: CDR1 MNHNS, CDR2 SASEGT. CDR3 sequence (DNA): TGTGCCAGCAAGCGAGAGATAAGGGCTGAAGCTTTCTTT. Its protein product is CASKREIRAEAFF.